This TCR beta chain appears in the sequencing data of a study of Ad26.COV2.S vaccination and SARS-CoV-2 variants. Sequencing was performed with immunoSEQ multiplex PCR; in TCRdb, only in-frame clones are kept and a portion is missing. The data contain about 350,000 clones, roughly 90% of them singletons. Notes on this clone: Its matching antigen is unknown.

Germline CDR1 is SGHTA and CDR2 is FQGNSA. The CDR3 covers 18 residues. The J segment lost 0 bases and the V segment lost 2 bases, leaving 12 bases of the junction unmatched. Study results and limitations: Researchers reported similar non-spike TCR breadth in vaccine and placebo recipients. Vaccinees reportedly had broad spike-specific CD8+ and CD4+ T cell responses.

Treatment defined: over 15 received Ad26.COV2.S at low or high dose, single or two shots; five or six received placebo; per-sample allocation not given. Each sample was drawn 63 days after the first injection (of vaccine or placebo). In the vaccine, an Ad26 vector expressed the SARS-CoV-2 spike of the Wuhan strain. This material consisted of peripheral blood, taken in a trial of Ad26.COV2.S vaccine versus placebo. This TCR came from a person between 18 and 65 years old who received the Ad26.COV2.S COVID-19 vaccine or a placebo. The chain has TRBV7-2 and TRBJ1-2; 7 bases are a match to TRBD1. CDR3 sequence: CASSLRRGLGFANYGYTF. The CDR3 nucleotides are TGTGCCAGCAGCTTAAGAAGGGGGCTCGGATTTGCTAACTATGGCTACACCTTC.